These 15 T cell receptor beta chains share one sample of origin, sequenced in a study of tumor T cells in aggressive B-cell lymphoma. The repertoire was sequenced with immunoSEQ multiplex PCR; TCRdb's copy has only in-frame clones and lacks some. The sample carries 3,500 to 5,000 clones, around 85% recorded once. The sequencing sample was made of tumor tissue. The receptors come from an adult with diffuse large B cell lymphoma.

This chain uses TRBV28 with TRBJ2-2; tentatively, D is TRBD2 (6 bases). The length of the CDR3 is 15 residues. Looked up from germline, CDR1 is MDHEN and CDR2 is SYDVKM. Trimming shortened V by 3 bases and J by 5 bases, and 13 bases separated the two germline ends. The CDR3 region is CASSLFGGRTGELFF. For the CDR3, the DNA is TGTGCCAGCAGTTTGTTCGGGGGAAGGACCGGGGAGCTGTTTTTT.

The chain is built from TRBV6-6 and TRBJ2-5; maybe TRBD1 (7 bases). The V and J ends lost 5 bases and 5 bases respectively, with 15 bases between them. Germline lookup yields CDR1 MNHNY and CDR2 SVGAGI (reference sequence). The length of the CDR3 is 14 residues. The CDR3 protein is CASSTRTGGETQYF. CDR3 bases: TGTGCCAGCAGTACCCGGACAGGAGGGGAGACCCAGTACTTC.

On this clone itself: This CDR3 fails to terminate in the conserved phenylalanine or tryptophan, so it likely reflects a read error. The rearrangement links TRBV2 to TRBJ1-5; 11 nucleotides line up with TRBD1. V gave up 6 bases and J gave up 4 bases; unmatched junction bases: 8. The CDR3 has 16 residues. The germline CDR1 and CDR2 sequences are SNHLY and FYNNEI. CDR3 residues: CASRADRGLANQPQHS. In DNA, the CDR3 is TGTGCCAGCAGGGCGGACAGGGGGCTTGCTAATCAGCCCCAGCATTCT.

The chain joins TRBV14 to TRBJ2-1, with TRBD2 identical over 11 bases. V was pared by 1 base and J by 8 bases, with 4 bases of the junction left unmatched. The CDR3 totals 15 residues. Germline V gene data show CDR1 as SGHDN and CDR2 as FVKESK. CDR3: CASSQAPGLADEQFF. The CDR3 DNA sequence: TGTGCCAGCAGCCAAGCCCCGGGACTAGCGGATGAGCAGTTCTTC.

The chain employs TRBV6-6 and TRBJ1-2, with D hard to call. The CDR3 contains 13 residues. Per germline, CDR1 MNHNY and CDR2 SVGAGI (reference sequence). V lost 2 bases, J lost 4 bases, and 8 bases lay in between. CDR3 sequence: CASSYAGIYGYTF. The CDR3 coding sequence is TGTGCCAGCAGTTACGCGGGGATCTATGGCTACACCTTC.

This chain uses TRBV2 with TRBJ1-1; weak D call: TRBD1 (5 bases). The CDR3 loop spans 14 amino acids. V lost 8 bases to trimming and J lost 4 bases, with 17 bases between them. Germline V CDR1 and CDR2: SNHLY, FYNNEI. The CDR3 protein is CASGQEGEGTEAFF. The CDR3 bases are TGTGCCAGCGGGCAGGAAGGGGAGGGCACTGAAGCTTTCTTT.

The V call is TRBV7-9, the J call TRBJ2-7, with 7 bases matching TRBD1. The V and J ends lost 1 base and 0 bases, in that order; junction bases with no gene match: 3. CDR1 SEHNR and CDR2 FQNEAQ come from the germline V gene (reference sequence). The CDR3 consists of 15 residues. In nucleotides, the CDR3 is TGTGCCAGCAGCTTAGACAGGGGCTACTCCTACGAGCAGTACTTC. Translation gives CASSLDRGYSYEQYF.

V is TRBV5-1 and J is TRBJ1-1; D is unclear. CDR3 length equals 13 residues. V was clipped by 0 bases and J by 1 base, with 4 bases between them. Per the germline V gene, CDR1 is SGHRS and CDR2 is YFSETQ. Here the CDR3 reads CASSLDRNTEAFF. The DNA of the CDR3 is TGCGCCAGCAGCTTGGACAGGAACACTGAAGCTTTCTTT.

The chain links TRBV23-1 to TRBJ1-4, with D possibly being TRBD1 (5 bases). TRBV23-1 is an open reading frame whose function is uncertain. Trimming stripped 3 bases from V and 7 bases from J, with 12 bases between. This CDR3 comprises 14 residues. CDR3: CASSHGAWIEKLFF. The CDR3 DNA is TGCGCCAGCAGTCATGGGGCGTGGATTGAAAAACTGTTTTTT.

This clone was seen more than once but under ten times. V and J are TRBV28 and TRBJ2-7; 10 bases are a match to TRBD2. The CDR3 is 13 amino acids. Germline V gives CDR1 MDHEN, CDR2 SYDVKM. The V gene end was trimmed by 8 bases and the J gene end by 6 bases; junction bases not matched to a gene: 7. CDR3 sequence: CASLSSGSGEQYF. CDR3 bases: TGTGCCAGCCTCTCTAGCGGGAGTGGCGAGCAGTACTTC.

CDR3: CASSVPGGNTIYF. The DNA of the CDR3 is TGTGCCAGCAGTGTCCCGGGGGGAAACACCATATATTTT. The gene calls are TRBV25-1 and TRBJ1-3; D is unclear. This CDR3 has 13 amino acids. Per the germline V gene, CDR1 is MGHDK and CDR2 is SYGVNS. The V end lost 4 bases, the J end lost 4 bases, and 8 bases lay between the germline ends.

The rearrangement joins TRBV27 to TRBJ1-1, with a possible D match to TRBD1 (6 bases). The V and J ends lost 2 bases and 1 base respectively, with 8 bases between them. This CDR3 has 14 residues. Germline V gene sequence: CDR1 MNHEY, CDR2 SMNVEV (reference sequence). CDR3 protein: CASSLVGANTEAFF. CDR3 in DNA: TGTGCCAGCAGTTTAGTGGGGGCGAACACTGAAGCTTTCTTT.

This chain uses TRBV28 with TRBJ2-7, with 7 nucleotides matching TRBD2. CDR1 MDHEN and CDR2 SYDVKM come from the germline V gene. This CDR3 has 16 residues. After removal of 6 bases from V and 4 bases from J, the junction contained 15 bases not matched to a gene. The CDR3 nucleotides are TGTGCCAGCAGGGGTATTATCCGGGACTACATGTACGAGCAGTACTTC. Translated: CASRGIIRDYMYEQYF.

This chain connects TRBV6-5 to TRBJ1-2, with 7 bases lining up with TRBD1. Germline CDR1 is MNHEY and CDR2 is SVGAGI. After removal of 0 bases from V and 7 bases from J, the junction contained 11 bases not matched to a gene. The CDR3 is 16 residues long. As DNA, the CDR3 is TGTGCCAGCAGTTACTCTAGGACAGGCATTTACTCTGGCTACACCTTC. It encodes CASSYSRTGIYSGYTF.

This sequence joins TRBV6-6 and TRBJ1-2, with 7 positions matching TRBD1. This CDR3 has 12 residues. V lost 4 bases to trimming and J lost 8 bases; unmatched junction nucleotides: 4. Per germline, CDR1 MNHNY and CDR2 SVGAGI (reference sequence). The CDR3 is CASSSNRGGYTF. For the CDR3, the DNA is TGTGCCAGCAGTTCCAACAGGGGCGGCTACACCTTC.